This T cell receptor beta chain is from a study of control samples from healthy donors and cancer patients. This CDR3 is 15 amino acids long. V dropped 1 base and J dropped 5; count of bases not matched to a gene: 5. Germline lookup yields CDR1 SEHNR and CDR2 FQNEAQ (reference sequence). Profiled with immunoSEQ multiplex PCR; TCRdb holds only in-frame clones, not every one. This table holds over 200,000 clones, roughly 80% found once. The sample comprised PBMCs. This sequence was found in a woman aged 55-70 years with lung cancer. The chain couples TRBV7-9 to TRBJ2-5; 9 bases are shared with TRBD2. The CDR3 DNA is TGTGCCAGCAGCTTAGTGGCGGGAGGGGAGGAGACCCAGTACTTC. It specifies CASSLVAGGEETQYF. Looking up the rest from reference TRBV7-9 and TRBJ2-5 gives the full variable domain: DTGVSQNPRHKITKRGQNVTFRCDPISEHNRLYWYRQTLGQGPEFLTYFQNEAQLEKSRLLSDRFSAERPKGSFSTLEIQRTEQGDSAMYLCASSLVAGGEETQYFGPGTRLLVL.